These T cell receptor beta chains were read from a single sample in a study of blood T cell repertoires in COVID-19. Using immunoSEQ multiplex PCR, the repertoire was profiled, and TCRdb retains in-frame clones only, with some absent. Of 180,000 or so clones listed, 80% to 90% are singletons. Specimen: peripheral blood. All receptors derive from a man aged 35-49 years with active or convalescent COVID-19. Both conserved end residues are part of each CDR3. The D gene is left open where the match is weak. A clone size is listed for some rows: how often the clone was seen (once, few, many), or a class if it is expanded.

d_gene: .
abundance: once
j_gene: TRBJ2-3
v_gene: TRBV5-1
CDR3nt: TGCGCCAGCAGCTTGGAGCAGGGCTGGGCAGATACGCAGTATTTT
CDR3aa: CASSLEQGWADTQYF

d_gene: TRBD1
abundance: .
j_gene: TRBJ2-3
v_gene: TRBV19
CDR3nt: TGTGCCAGTAGTATTTCCCGACAGGGTACTAGCACAGATACGCAGTATTTT
CDR3aa: CASSISRQGTSTDTQYF

d_gene: TRBD2
abundance: .
j_gene: TRBJ2-2
v_gene: TRBV27
CDR3nt: TGTGCCAGCAGTTCTAGCGGGGGCCTGAACACCGGGGAGCTGTTTTTT
CDR3aa: CASSSSGGLNTGELFF

d_gene: TRBD1
abundance: .
j_gene: TRBJ1-1
v_gene: TRBV5-1
CDR3nt: TGCGCCAGCAGCGTTACAGGGGGCCAGAACACTGAAGCTTTCTTT
CDR3aa: CASSVTGGQNTEAFF

d_gene: .
abundance: .
j_gene: TRBJ1-4
v_gene: TRBV4-2
CDR3nt: TGTGCCAGCAGCCAAGACAGGGGCCCTAATGAAAAACTGTTTTTT
CDR3aa: CASSQDRGPNEKLFF

d_gene: .
abundance: .
j_gene: TRBJ1-2
v_gene: TRBV4-2
CDR3nt: TGTGCCAGCAGCCAAGATCGGAGGCCGGCGGGGGGCTACACCTTC
CDR3aa: CASSQDRRPAGGYTF

d_gene: .
abundance: .
j_gene: TRBJ1-5
v_gene: TRBV5-1
CDR3nt: TGCGCCAGCAGCTTGGACGGAGATCGCAATCAGCCCCAGCATTTT
CDR3aa: CASSLDGDRNQPQHF

d_gene: .
abundance: .
j_gene: TRBJ2-2
v_gene: TRBV6-5
CDR3nt: TGTGCCAGCAGTCCCCGGACAGCCACCGGGGAGCTGTTTTTT
CDR3aa: CASSPRTATGELFF

d_gene: .
abundance: .
j_gene: TRBJ1-1
v_gene: TRBV6-5
CDR3nt: TGTGCCACCCGGGAATCCGGGAACACTGAAGCTTTCTTT
CDR3aa: CATRESGNTEAFF

d_gene: TRBD1
abundance: .
j_gene: TRBJ1-2
v_gene: TRBV4-2
CDR3nt: TGTGCCAGCAGCCAAGAACCAGGACAGGGTTCTAGTGGCTACACCTTC
CDR3aa: CASSQEPGQGSSGYTF

d_gene: TRBD1
abundance: once
j_gene: TRBJ2-2
v_gene: TRBV19
CDR3nt: TGTGCCAGTAGTCGGGACAGGGGATTCACCGGGGAGCTGTTTTTT
CDR3aa: CASSRDRGFTGELFF

d_gene: .
abundance: .
j_gene: TRBJ2-5
v_gene: TRBV11-2
CDR3nt: TGTGCCAGCAGCCCCTGGGAGGAGACCCAGTACTTC
CDR3aa: CASSPWEETQYF

d_gene: TRBD1
abundance: .
j_gene: TRBJ2-1
v_gene: TRBV10-3
CDR3nt: TGTGCCATGAAAGGGGGGACAGGGGAGTACAATGAGCAGTTCTTC
CDR3aa: CAMKGGTGEYNEQFF

d_gene: TRBD1
abundance: .
j_gene: TRBJ2-2
v_gene: TRBV19
CDR3nt: TGTGCCAGTAGTATAGGAGGGGGCTTCACCGGGGAGCTGTTTTTT
CDR3aa: CASSIGGGFTGELFF

d_gene: TRBD2
abundance: .
j_gene: TRBJ2-1
v_gene: TRBV6-5
CDR3nt: TGTGCCAGCACCGTAGGGACTAGCGCTCACAATGAGCAGTTCTTC
CDR3aa: CASTVGTSAHNEQFF

d_gene: .
abundance: .
j_gene: TRBJ2-2
v_gene: TRBV7-6
CDR3nt: TGTGCCAGCAGCTTCCGGGGTCTCACGAACACCGGGGAGCTGTTTTTT
CDR3aa: CASSFRGLTNTGELFF

d_gene: .
abundance: .
j_gene: TRBJ2-2
v_gene: TRBV19
CDR3nt: TGTGCCACTCTCGACAGACCGAACACCGGGGAGCTGTTTTTT
CDR3aa: CATLDRPNTGELFF

d_gene: .
abundance: .
j_gene: TRBJ1-2
v_gene: TRBV7-9
CDR3nt: TGTGCCAGCAGCCCCGGGGGAGGGGGTAACTATGGCTACACCTTC
CDR3aa: CASSPGGGGNYGYTF

d_gene: .
abundance: .
j_gene: TRBJ1-2
v_gene: TRBV4-2
CDR3nt: TGTGCCAGCAGCCAACTACAGGGTGACTATGGCTACACCTTC
CDR3aa: CASSQLQGDYGYTF

d_gene: TRBD1
abundance: .
j_gene: TRBJ2-3
v_gene: TRBV4-3
CDR3nt: TGCGCCAGCGGGGACAGGGAAACAGATACGCAGTATTTT
CDR3aa: CASGDRETDTQYF

d_gene: TRBD1
abundance: .
j_gene: TRBJ2-2
v_gene: TRBV7-9
CDR3nt: TGTGCCAGCAGCTCCTTCGCACAGGGGAGAGGGAACACCGGGGAGCTGTTTTTT
CDR3aa: CASSSFAQGRGNTGELFF

d_gene: .
abundance: .
j_gene: TRBJ1-2
v_gene: TRBV29-1
CDR3nt: TGCAGCGTTTACCGTTCTGACAGCTCAGCTAACTATGGCTACACCTTC
CDR3aa: CSVYRSDSSANYGYTF

d_gene: .
abundance: .
j_gene: TRBJ2-1
v_gene: TRBV1
CDR3nt: TGCACCAGCAGACGCAGAGGACATAGCTCCTACAATGAGCAGTTCTTC
CDR3aa: CTSRRRGHSSYNEQFF

d_gene: .
abundance: .
j_gene: TRBJ1-1
v_gene: TRBV6-5
CDR3nt: TGTGCCAGCAGCCGGACAGCGAACGCTGAAGCTTTCTTT
CDR3aa: CASSRTANAEAFF